The next 12 T cell receptor beta chains were all read from a single sample in a study of T cell repertoires in cytomegalovirus infection. Each CDR3 protein is one row after TCRdb ran MiXCR on the reads. Of about 69,000 distinct CDR3 sequences in the sample, 28% were seen once. Antigens of these TCRs are unknown. This material consisted of CD8+ T cells from cultured PBMCs, taken from culture after CMV antigen stimulation. These receptors originate from a human donor in good health (CMV status not recorded). Some clones in this sample may be carry-over from other donors' samples.

The V gene is TRBV6-2 or TRBV6-3, the J gene TRBJ2-5; the D gene is possibly TRBD2 (5 bases). The V and J ends lost 2 bases and 4 bases respectively, with 20 bases between them. The CDR3 totals 17 residues. Germline assignment: CDR1 MNHEY and CDR2 SVGEGT. The CDR3 sequence: CASSYSIAHNGLETQYF. The CDR3 nucleotides are TGTGCCAGCAGTTACAGTATCGCCCACAACGGACTAGAGACCCAGTACTTC.

The V gene is TRBV9, the J gene TRBJ1-6; D possibly corresponds to TRBD1 (5 bases). The V end lost 3 bases, the J end lost 8 bases, and 24 bases lay between the germline ends. Germline-derived CDR1 and CDR2 are SGDLS and YYNGEE. This CDR3 contains 18 residues. CDR3 DNA: TGTGCCAGCAGCGGAGACAATCCTTGGGGGGATCTTTATTCACCCCTCCACTTT. It encodes CASSGDNPWGDLYSPLHF.

This clonotype was seen many times. The rearrangement joins TRBV12-3 or TRBV12-4 to TRBJ1-2; 12 bases map to TRBD1. V was clipped by 11 bases and J by 6 bases; unmatched bases: 4. The CDR3 has 12 amino acids. This chain's CDR3 is CASGQGADGYTF. DNA for the CDR3: TGTGCCTCGGGACAGGGGGCGGATGGCTACACCTTC.

There are many counts of this clonotype. V gene TRBV4-1 combines with J gene TRBJ2-7; TRBD1 aligns across 8 bases. Trimming at V came to 2 bases and at J to 3 bases, leaving 15 bases not matched to a gene. CDR1 and CDR2 from the germline V gene are MGHRA and YSYEKL. This CDR3 contains 18 residues. The DNA of the CDR3 is TGCGCCAGCAGCCAACCCACTCCCCCCGGGACAGGCCACTACGAGCAGTACTTC. Encoded protein: CASSQPTPPGTGHYEQYF.

CDR3 sequence (DNA): TGCGCCAGCTGGGGGGGGGGAAACACTGAAGCTTTCTTT. Translation: CASWGGGNTEAFF. The chain employs TRBV5-1 and TRBJ1-1, with D maybe TRBD1 (5 bases). The V and J ends lost 7 bases and 2 bases respectively, with 12 bases between them. Germline CDR1 reads SGHRS; CDR2 reads YFSETQ. This CDR3 comprises 13 residues.

The V and J genes are TRBV28 and TRBJ1-2; the match to TRBD1 covers 9 bases. CDR1 is MDHEN and CDR2 is SYDVKM in the germline V gene. The junction had 1 base not matched to a gene; V was cut back by 1 base and J by 7 bases. The CDR3 is 13 residues long. The DNA of the CDR3 is TGTGCCAGCAGTTTATTGGGACAGGGTGGCTACACCTTC. Translated: CASSLLGQGGYTF.

V and J are TRBV20-1 and TRBJ2-4; 11 bases agree with TRBD2. V lost 3 bases and J lost 0; bases outside the gene matches: 1. Germline V gives CDR1 DFQATT, CDR2 SNEGSKA (reference sequence). CDR3 length: 15 amino acids. The CDR3 coding sequence is TGCAGTGCTAGTGGACTAGCGGGAGCCAAAAACATTCAGTACTTC. Its translation is CSASGLAGAKNIQYF.

This clonotype was seen repeatedly, ten times or more. The chain recombines TRBV6-1 with TRBJ2-7; D remains unclear. This CDR3 region has 13 residues. Germline assignment: CDR1 MNHNS and CDR2 SASEGT. V dropped 7 bases and J dropped 3 bases, with 13 bases sitting between them. The CDR3 region is CASTGSSLYEQYF. The CDR3 DNA sequence: TGTGCCAGCACCGGGTCAAGCCTCTACGAGCAGTACTTC.

This clonotype came up many times. This chain connects TRBV7-2 to TRBJ2-1; the D is unclear. CDR1 is SGHTA, CDR2 FQGNSA, per germline. The CDR3 contains 11 residues. V dropped 1 base and J dropped 8 bases, with 3 bases sitting between them. This chain's CDR3 is CASSLGDEQFF. As DNA, the CDR3 is TGTGCCAGCAGCTTAGGGGATGAGCAGTTCTTC. The variable domain in full, with the rest retrieved from reference TRBV7-2 and TRBJ2-1, is GAGVSQSPSNKVTEKGKDVELRCDPISGHTALYWYRQSLGQGLEFLIYFQGNSAPDKSGLPSDRFSAERTGGSVSTLTIQRTQQEDSAVYLCASSLGDEQFFGPGTRLTVL.

The CDR3 nucleotides read TGCAGCGTCGACGAAAGAAGAGGCTACACCTTC. It encodes CSVDERRGYTF. J is TRBJ1-2 and V is TRBV29-1; D gene ambiguous. Trimming took off 6 bases at V and 8 bases at J, with 13 bases between the two ends. The V gene's germline CDR1 is SQVTM and CDR2 ANQGSEA. This CDR3 is built from 11 residues. The whole variable domain, remainder taken from reference TRBV29-1 and TRBJ1-2, is SAVISQKPSRDICQRGTSLTIQCQVDSQVTMMFWYRQQPGQSLTLIATANQGSEATYESGFVIDKFPISRPNLTFSTLTVSNMSPEDSSIYLCSVDERRGYTFGSGTRLTVV.

The chain links TRBV19 to TRBJ2-1, with a weak D call TRBD1 (7 bases). Trimming cost V 3 bases and J 7 bases, with 16 bases left between them. Looked up from germline, CDR1 is LNHDA and CDR2 is SQIVND (reference sequence). This CDR3 is 15 amino acids long. CDR3 nucleotides: TGTGCCAGTAGTATGGGCGGGACAGCGTGGAATGAGCAGTTCTTC. It codes for CASSMGGTAWNEQFF.

This clonotype was counted between two and nine times. The CDR3 here is CASTPRADSNQPQHF. The CDR3 region has the DNA TGTGCCAGCACCCCGCGTGCGGATAGCAATCAGCCCCAGCATTTT. The chain joins TRBV28 to TRBJ1-5; D is ambiguous. The CDR3 consists of 15 residues. Trimming took 7 bases from V and 0 from J, leaving 13 bases between them. Germline CDR1 reads MDHEN; CDR2 reads SYDVKM.